Below are 23 T cell receptor beta chains sequenced from a single sample in a study of blood T cell repertoires in COVID-19. Sequencing used immunoSEQ multiplex PCR; TCRdb keeps in-frame clones, though not all of them. The sample includes 170,000 or so clones, roughly 87% of them seen just once. Sequenced input: peripheral blood. The source of these receptors is a man aged 18 to 30 who had recovered from COVID-19.

The V and J genes are TRBV7-9 and TRBJ2-1; D is unresolved. Germline CDR1 SEHNR, CDR2 FQNEAQ (reference sequence). The ends were cut back, 4 bases at V and 8 bases at J, with 12 bases in the middle. The CDR3 has 13 amino acids. CDR3 nucleotide sequence: TGTGCCAGCAGCTCGGGTGAGATCTATGAGCAGTTCTTC. Protein sequence: CASSSGEIYEQFF. The full variable domain, with the rest looked up from reference TRBV7-9 and TRBJ2-1, is DTGVSQNPRHKITKRGQNVTFRCDPISEHNRLYWYRQTLGQGPEFLTYFQNEAQLEKSRLLSDRFSAERPKGSFSTLEIQRTEQGDSAMYLCASSSGEIYEQFFGPGTRLTVL.

This clone was observed once. The CDR3 loop is CASSSARSSYEQYF. CDR3 in DNA: TGTGCCAGCAGCTCTGCTAGGAGCTCCTACGAGCAGTACTTC. V and J are TRBV27 and TRBJ2-7; no reliable D call. Germline values: CDR1 MNHEY, CDR2 SMNVEV (reference sequence). Trimming left V 6 bases short and J 0 bases short, with 12 bases between. This CDR3 comprises 14 residues.

In DNA form, the CDR3 reads TGTGCCAGCAGCTTCCGGCCCCTCGGAGGCGAGCAGTACTTC. As protein: CASSFRPLGGEQYF. V usage is TRBV6-6 and J usage is TRBJ2-7; possibly TRBD2 for D (5 bases). CDR1 MNHNY and CDR2 SVGAGI come from the germline V gene (reference sequence). Between the trimmed V and J ends, which lost 6 bases and 6 bases, there was a span of 18 bases. The length of the CDR3 is 14 residues.

This sequence joins TRBV24-1 and TRBJ1-1, with TRBD1 identical over 9 bases. CDR1 and CDR2 from the germline V gene are KGHDR and SFDVKD. CDR3 length: 14 residues. Trimming took 3 bases from V and 3 from J; bases not matched to a gene: 1. CDR3 DNA: TGTGCCACCAGTGATAGGACAGGGGACACTGAAGCTTTCTTT. Its protein is CATSDRTGDTEAFF.

This chain links TRBV19 with TRBJ1-4; 9 bases fit TRBD1. Germline V gene lookup returns CDR1 LNHDA and CDR2 SQIVND (reference sequence). The CDR3 runs 13 residues. Trimming took 6 bases from V and 4 from J; bases not matched to a gene: 0. The CDR3 protein is CASRGQGNEKLFF. The CDR3 region has the DNA TGTGCCAGTAGGGGACAGGGTAATGAAAAACTGTTTTTT.

The CDR3 nucleotides are TGTGCCAGCTCACTGACAGGCTATAACACTGAAGCTTTCTTT. It is translated as CASSLTGYNTEAFF. The chain links TRBV18 to TRBJ1-1; D is perhaps TRBD1 (6 bases). Germline CDR1 is KGHSH and CDR2 is LQKENI. Trimming stripped 4 bases from V and 2 bases from J, with 11 bases between. The CDR3 has 14 residues.

DNA for the CDR3: TGTGCCAGCAGTTGGGAGATTTTGGGCATTGGCGAGCAGTACTTC. Translating it yields CASSWEILGIGEQYF. The V call is TRBV6-5, the J call TRBJ2-7; tentative D call: TRBD2 (5 bases). Trimming shortened V by 4 bases and J by 6 bases, and 19 bases separated the two germline ends. Germline values: CDR1 MNHEY, CDR2 SVGAGI. The CDR3 runs to 15 residues.

The chain recombines TRBV5-4 with TRBJ2-2, with TRBD2 identical over 9 bases. This CDR3 is built from 16 residues. With 2 bases clipped from V and 4 bases from J, the junction kept 6 bases outside the gene matches. Germline V lookup: CDR1 SGHNT, CDR2 YYREEE (reference sequence). The CDR3 bases are TGTGCCAGCAGCTTAGGCGGGAGGGCCTTCACCGGGGAGCTGTTTTTT. Amino acid sequence: CASSLGGRAFTGELFF.

The V call is TRBV19, the J call TRBJ2-3, with TRBD2 matching 8 bases. The germline V gene has CDR1 LNHDA and CDR2 SQIVND (reference sequence). The CDR3 loop spans 13 amino acids. The V gene end was trimmed by 3 bases and the J gene end by 9 bases; junction bases not matched to a gene: 5. The CDR3 loop reads CASSIAERGTQYF. CDR3 nucleotides: TGTGCCAGTAGTATCGCAGAGCGGGGGACGCAGTATTTT.

On this clone itself: One end of the junction fails to match germline, which may point to a read error. The J gene is TRBJ2-1, the V gene TRBV18; 9 bases line up with TRBD1. Germline V CDR1 and CDR2: KGHSH, LQKENI. This CDR3 spans 15 amino acids. The CDR3 region is CTSSPSGTGWNEQFF. CDR3 bases: TGTACCAGCTCACCCTCCGGGACAGGGTGGAATGAGCAGTTCTTC.

In its sample, this clone was seen a few times. In nucleotides, the CDR3 is TGTGCCAGCAGTGGATCTGGCGGGGGAAACACCATATATTTT. Translated: CASSGSGGGNTIYF. This rearrangement joins TRBV28 to TRBJ1-3, with D hard to call. Looked up from germline, CDR1 is MDHEN and CDR2 is SYDVKM. V lost 5 bases to trimming and J lost 4 bases, with 12 bases between them. CDR3 length equals 14 residues.

The rearrangement links TRBV6-2 or TRBV6-3 to TRBJ2-7; D may be TRBD1 (6 bases). Germline-derived CDR1 and CDR2 are MNHEY and SVGEGT. V lost 4 bases and J lost 3, with 10 bases in between. The CDR3 contains 13 residues. In DNA, the CDR3 is TGTGCCAGCAGTTCAGGGGATTTCTACGAGCAGTACTTC. Amino acids: CASSSGDFYEQYF.

J is TRBJ1-2 and V is TRBV11-2; D is unclear. V gave up 1 base and J gave up 3 bases, with 9 bases separating them. CDR3 length: 14 residues. The germline CDR1 and CDR2 sequences are SGHAT and FQNNGV. CDR3 in amino acids: CASSLVEIDYGYTF. The CDR3 DNA follows: TGTGCCAGCAGCTTAGTTGAGATCGACTATGGCTACACCTTC.

The rearrangement links TRBV25-1 to TRBJ1-1, with D unclear. V was cut by 4 bases and J by 5 bases, with 14 bases left in between. Germline CDR1 reads MGHDK; CDR2 reads SYGVNS. The CDR3 contains 14 residues. The CDR3 nucleotides read TGTGCCAGCAGTGGGTCGTCTAGGAATACTGAAGCTTTCTTT. Encoded protein: CASSGSSRNTEAFF.

The chain couples TRBV6-5 to TRBJ2-1; 8 nucleotides align to TRBD2. The CDR3 has 14 residues. The germline V gene encodes CDR1 MNHEY and CDR2 SVGAGI. With 8 bases clipped from V and 2 bases from J, the junction kept 5 bases outside the gene matches. The CDR3 reads CASETGGPYNEQFF. CDR3 bases: TGTGCCAGCGAAACGGGAGGGCCCTACAATGAGCAGTTCTTC.

J is TRBJ2-7 and V is TRBV5-5; 10 positions match TRBD1. The trim removed 5 bases at V and 6 bases at J, leaving 11 bases unmatched. The V gene's germline CDR1 is SGHKS and CDR2 YYEKEE (reference sequence). The CDR3 has 15 residues. The CDR3 loop is CASSSSGTGEAEQYF. CDR3 DNA: TGTGCCAGCAGTTCTTCTGGGACAGGGGAGGCCGAGCAGTACTTC.

For the CDR3, the DNA is TGTGCCAGCAGCTTGGTGAGGGAGCGCGAGTTAGAGACCCAGTACTTC. Residues: CASSLVRERELETQYF. The chain uses TRBV5-6 and TRBJ2-5; D is possibly TRBD2 (5 bases). Trimming left V 0 bases short and J 4 bases short, with 16 bases between. The CDR3 sequence is 16 residues long. Germline V gene sequence: CDR1 SGHDT, CDR2 YYEEEE.

The chain uses TRBV4-3 and TRBJ2-2; 9 bases are a match to TRBD2. Trimming cost V 0 bases and J 8 bases; bases outside gene matches: 4. CDR1 is LGHNA and CDR2 is YSLEER in the germline V gene. The CDR3 loop spans 15 amino acids. CDR3 nucleotides: TGCGCCAGCAGCCAAGAGTCAGCGGGAGGTGGGGAGCTGTTTTTT. This encodes CASSQESAGGGELFF.

The J gene is TRBJ1-1, the V gene TRBV21-1; TRBD1 is the table's D call, not checked against the DNA. TRBV21-1 is deemed a pseudogene. There are 13 residues in the CDR3. For the CDR3, the DNA is TGTGCCAGCACCCCAGGGCTGGACACTGAAGCTTTCTTT. This codes for CASTPGLDTEAFF.

The table lists this clone with a count of one. This rearrangement joins TRBV2 to TRBJ2-7, with D tentatively TRBD2 (6 bases). With 3 bases removed from V and 3 bases from J, the gap between germline ends came to 15 bases. The CDR3 loop spans 15 amino acids. Per the germline V gene, CDR1 is SNHLY and CDR2 is FYNNEI. CDR3 DNA: TGTGCCAGCAGTGAGGAGGGACTTGGGGTCTACGAGCAGTACTTC. It yields the protein CASSEEGLGVYEQYF.

The chain joins TRBV9 to TRBJ2-7, with 9 nucleotides matching TRBD1. Trimming took 2 bases from V and 3 from J; bases not matched to a gene: 9. This CDR3 comprises 16 residues. Germline CDR1 SGDLS, CDR2 YYNGEE. CDR3 coding DNA: TGTGCCAGCAGCGTCCCCCCCGGACAGGGGAACTACGAGCAGTACTTC. Protein: CASSVPPGQGNYEQYF.

In this sample, this clone turned up once. This chain connects TRBV4-3 to TRBJ2-1; 11 bases line up with TRBD2. CDR3 length equals 17 residues. Looked up from germline, CDR1 is LGHNA and CDR2 is YSLEER. Unmatched junction bases numbered 8, after V lost 1 base and J lost 6 bases. The CDR3: CASSQGILLAGGNEQFF. CDR3 in DNA: TGCGCCAGCAGCCAAGGGATCCTTCTAGCGGGGGGCAATGAGCAGTTCTTC.

J is TRBJ2-1 and V is TRBV28; perhaps TRBD2 as D (6 bases). The germline V gene encodes CDR1 MDHEN and CDR2 SYDVKM. V lost 4 bases, J lost 9 bases, and 28 bases lay in between. CDR3 length: 18 residues. The CDR3 region is CASSSSGAGGTGFGEQFF. CDR3 DNA: TGTGCCAGCAGTTCCTCCGGGGCCGGGGGAACCGGGTTTGGTGAGCAGTTCTTC.